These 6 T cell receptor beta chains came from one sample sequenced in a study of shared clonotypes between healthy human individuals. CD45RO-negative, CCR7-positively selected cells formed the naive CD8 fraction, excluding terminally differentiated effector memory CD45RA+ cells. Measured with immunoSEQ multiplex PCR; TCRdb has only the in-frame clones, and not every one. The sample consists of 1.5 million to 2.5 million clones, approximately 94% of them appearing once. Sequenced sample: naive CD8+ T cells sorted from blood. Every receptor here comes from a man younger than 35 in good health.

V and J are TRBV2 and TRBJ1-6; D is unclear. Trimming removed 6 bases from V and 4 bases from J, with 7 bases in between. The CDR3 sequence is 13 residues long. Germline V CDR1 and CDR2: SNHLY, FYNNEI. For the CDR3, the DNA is TGTGCCAGCAGGGCGGGGTATAATTCACCCCTCCACTTT. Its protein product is CASRAGYNSPLHF. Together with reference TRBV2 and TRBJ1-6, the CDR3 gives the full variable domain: EPEVTQTPSHQVTQMGQEVILRCVPISNHLYFYWYRQILGQKVEFLVSFYNNEISEKSEIFDDQFSVERPDGSNFTLKIRSTKLEDSAMYFCASRAGYNSPLHFGNGTRLTVT.

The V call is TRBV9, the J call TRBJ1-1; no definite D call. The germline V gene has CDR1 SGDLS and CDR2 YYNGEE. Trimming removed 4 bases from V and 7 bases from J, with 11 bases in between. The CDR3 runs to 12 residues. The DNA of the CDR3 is TGTGCCAGCAGCATGACGGGCGGTGAAGCTTTCTTT. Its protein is CASSMTGGEAFF.

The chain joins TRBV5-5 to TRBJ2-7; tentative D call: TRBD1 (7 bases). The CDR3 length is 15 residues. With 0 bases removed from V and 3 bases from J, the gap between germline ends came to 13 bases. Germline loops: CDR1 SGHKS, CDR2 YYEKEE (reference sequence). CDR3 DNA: TGTGCCAGCAGCTTGGGCGGGACAGATTACTACGAGCAGTACTTC. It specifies CASSLGGTDYYEQYF.

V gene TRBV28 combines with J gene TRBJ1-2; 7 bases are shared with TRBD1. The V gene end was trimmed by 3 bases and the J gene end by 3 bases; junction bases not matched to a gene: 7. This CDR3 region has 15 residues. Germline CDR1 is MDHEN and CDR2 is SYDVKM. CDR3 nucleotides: TGTGCCAGCAGTTTTAGACAGGGTTTGTACTATGGCTACACCTTC. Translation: CASSFRQGLYYGYTF.

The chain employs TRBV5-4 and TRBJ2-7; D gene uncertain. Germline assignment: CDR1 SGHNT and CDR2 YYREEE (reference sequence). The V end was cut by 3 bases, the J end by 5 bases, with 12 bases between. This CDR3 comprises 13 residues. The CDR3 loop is CASSSLPQDEQYF. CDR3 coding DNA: TGTGCCAGCAGCTCCCTCCCCCAGGACGAGCAGTACTTC.

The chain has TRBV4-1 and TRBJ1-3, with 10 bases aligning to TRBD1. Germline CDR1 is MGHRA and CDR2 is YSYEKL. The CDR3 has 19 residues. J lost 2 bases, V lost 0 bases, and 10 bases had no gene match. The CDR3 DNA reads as TGCGCCAGCAGCCAAGAACCCGAATCCGGGACAGGGGCTGGAAACACCATATATTTT. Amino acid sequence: CASSQEPESGTGAGNTIYF.